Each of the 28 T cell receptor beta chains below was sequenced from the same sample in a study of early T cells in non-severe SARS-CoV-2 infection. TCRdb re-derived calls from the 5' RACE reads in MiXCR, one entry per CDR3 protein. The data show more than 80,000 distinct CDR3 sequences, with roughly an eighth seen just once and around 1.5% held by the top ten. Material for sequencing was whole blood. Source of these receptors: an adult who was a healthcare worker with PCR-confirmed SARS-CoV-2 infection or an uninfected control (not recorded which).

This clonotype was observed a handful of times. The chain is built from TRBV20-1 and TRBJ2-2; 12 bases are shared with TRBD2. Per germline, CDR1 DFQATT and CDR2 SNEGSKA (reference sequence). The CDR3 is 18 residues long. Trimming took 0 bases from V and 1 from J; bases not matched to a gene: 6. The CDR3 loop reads CSARDTSGGFLNTGELFF. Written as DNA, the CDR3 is TGCAGTGCTAGAGATACTAGCGGGGGGTTTCTGAACACCGGGGAGCTGTTTTTT.

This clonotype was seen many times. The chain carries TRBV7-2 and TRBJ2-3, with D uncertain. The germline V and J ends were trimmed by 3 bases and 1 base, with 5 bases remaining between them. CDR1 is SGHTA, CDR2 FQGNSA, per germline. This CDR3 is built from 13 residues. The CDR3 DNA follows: TGTGCCAGCAGCTTTTTACGCACAGATACGCAGTATTTT. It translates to CASSFLRTDTQYF.

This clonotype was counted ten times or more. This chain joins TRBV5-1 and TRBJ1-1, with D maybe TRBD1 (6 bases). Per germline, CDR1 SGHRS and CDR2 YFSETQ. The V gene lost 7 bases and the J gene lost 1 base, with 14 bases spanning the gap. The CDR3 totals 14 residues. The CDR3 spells CASGGTGANTEAFF. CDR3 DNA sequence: TGCGCCAGCGGGGGAACGGGGGCGAACACTGAAGCTTTCTTT. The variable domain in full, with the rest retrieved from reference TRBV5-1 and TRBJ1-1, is KAGVTQTPRYLIKTRGQQVTLSCSPISGHRSVSWYQQTPGQGLQFLFEYFSETQRNKGNFPGRFSGRQFSNSRSEMNVSTLELGDSALYLCASGGTGANTEAFFGQGTRLTVV.

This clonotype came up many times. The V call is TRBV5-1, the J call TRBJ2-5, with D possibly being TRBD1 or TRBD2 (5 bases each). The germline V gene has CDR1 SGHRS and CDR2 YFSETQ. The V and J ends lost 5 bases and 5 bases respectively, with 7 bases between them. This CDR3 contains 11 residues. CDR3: CASSEGETQYF. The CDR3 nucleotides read TGCGCCAGCAGTGAGGGGGAGACCCAGTACTTC.

CDR3 sequence (DNA): TGTGCCATCAGTGCGGGGGATGAGAAGTTGGAGACCCAGTACTTC. Encoded protein: CAISAGDEKLETQYF. The V and J genes are TRBV10-3 and TRBJ2-5; tentative D call: TRBD2 (6 bases). The CDR3 runs 15 residues. The germline V gene encodes CDR1 ENHRY and CDR2 SYGVKD. V was pared by 4 bases and J by 5 bases, with 17 bases between.

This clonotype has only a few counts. In DNA, the CDR3 is TGTGCCAGCAGCCCCTCGGGGGCGCGGCCCGGGGAGCTGTTTTTT. The encoded protein is CASSPSGARPGELFF. The V and J genes are TRBV14 and TRBJ2-2; D is perhaps TRBD1 or TRBD2 (6 bases each). This CDR3 contains 15 residues. Germline V gene data show CDR1 as SGHDN and CDR2 as FVKESK. The V end was cut by 4 bases, the J end by 6 bases, with 15 bases between.

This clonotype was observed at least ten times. The chain's CDR3 is CASRERGYNQPQHF. The CDR3 DNA follows: TGTGCCAGCAGGGAAAGAGGGTACAATCAGCCCCAGCATTTT. The V call is TRBV28, the J call TRBJ1-5; D call uncertain. Trimming stripped 6 bases from V and 3 bases from J, with 12 bases between. The CDR3 has 14 amino acids. Germline CDR1 and CDR2: MDHEN and SYDVKM.

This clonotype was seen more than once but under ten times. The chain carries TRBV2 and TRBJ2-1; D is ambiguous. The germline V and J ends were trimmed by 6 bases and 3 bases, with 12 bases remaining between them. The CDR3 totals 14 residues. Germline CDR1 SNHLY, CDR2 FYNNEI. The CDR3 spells CASSVTDLYNEQFF. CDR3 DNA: TGTGCCAGCAGCGTTACAGACCTCTACAATGAGCAGTTCTTC.

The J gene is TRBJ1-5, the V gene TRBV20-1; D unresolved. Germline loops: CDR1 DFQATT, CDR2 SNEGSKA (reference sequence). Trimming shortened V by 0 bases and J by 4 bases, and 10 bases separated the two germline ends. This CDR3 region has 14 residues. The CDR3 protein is CSARDRRENQPQHF. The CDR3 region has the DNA TGCAGTGCTAGAGATCGGAGGGAGAATCAGCCCCAGCATTTT.

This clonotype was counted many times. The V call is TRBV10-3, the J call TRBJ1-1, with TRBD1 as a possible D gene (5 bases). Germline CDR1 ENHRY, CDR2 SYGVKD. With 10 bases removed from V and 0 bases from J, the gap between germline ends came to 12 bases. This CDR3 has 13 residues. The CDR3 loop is CATTEQVNTEAFF. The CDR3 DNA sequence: TGTGCCACCACAGAACAGGTGAACACTGAAGCTTTCTTT.

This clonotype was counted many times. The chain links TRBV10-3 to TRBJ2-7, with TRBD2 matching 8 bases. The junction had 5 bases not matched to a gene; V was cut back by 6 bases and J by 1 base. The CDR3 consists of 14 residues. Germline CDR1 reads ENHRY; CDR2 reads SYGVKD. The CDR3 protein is CAISLAGSSYEQYF. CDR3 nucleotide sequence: TGTGCCATCAGCTTAGCGGGGTCTTCCTACGAGCAGTACTTC.

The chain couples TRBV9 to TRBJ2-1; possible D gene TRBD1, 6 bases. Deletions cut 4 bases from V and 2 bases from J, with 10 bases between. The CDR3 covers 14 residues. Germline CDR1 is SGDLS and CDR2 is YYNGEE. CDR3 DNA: TGTGCCAGCAGCTACCGACAGGCCTACAATGAGCAGTTCTTC. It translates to CASSYRQAYNEQFF.

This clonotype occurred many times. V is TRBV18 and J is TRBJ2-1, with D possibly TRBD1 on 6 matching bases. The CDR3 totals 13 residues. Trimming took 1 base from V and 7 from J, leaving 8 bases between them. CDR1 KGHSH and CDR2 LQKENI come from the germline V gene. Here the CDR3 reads CASSPLDRNEQFF. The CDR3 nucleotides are TGTGCCAGCTCACCACTCGACAGGAATGAGCAGTTCTTC.

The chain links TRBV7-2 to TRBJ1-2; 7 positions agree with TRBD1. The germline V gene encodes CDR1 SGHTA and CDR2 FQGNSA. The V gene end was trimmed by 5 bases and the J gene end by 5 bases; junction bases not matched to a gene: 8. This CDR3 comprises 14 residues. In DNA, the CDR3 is TGTGCCAGCAGCCCTAAGACAGGGACTTATGGCTACACCTTC. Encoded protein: CASSPKTGTYGYTF.

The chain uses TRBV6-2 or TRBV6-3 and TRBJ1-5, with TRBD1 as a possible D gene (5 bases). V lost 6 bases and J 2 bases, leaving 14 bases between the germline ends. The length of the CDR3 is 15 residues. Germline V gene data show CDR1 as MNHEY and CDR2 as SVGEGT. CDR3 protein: CASSFGGLGNQPQHF. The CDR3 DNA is TGTGCCAGCAGCTTCGGGGGGTTAGGCAATCAGCCCCAGCATTTT.

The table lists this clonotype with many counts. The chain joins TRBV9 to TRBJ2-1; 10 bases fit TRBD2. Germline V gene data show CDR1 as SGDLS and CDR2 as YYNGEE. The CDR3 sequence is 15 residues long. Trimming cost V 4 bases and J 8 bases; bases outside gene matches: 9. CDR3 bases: TGTGCCAGCAGCCCAGAGCGGGGGGGCACCCATGAGCAGTTCTTC. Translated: CASSPERGGTHEQFF.

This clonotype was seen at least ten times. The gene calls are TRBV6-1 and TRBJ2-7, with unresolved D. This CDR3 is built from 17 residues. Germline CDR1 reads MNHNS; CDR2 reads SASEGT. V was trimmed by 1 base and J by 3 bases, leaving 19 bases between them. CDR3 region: CASSEVPGGPGFYEQYF. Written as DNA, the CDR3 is TGTGCCAGCAGTGAAGTCCCGGGTGGGCCCGGGTTCTACGAGCAGTACTTC.

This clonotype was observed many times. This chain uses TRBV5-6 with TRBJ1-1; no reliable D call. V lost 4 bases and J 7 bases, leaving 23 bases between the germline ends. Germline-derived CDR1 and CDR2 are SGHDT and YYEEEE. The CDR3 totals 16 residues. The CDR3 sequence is CASSPRQGRSTGEAFF. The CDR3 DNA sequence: TGTGCCAGCAGCCCAAGACAAGGGCGGTCGACCGGTGAAGCTTTCTTT.

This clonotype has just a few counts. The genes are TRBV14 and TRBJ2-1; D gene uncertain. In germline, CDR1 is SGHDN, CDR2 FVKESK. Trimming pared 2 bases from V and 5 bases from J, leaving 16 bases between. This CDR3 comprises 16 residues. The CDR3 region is CASSQQLPLGNNEQFF. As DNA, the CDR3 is TGTGCCAGCAGCCAACAACTCCCTTTGGGGAACAATGAGCAGTTCTTC. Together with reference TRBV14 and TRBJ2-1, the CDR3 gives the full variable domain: EAGVTQFPSHSVIEKGQTVTLRCDPISGHDNLYWYRRVMGKEIKFLLHFVKESKQDESGMPNNRFLAERTGGTYSTLKVQPAELEDSGVYFCASSQQLPLGNNEQFFGPGTRLTVL.

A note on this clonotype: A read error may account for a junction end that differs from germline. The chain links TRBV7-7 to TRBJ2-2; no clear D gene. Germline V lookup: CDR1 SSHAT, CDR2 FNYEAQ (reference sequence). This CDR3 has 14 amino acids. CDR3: CASSPTAGTGELFF. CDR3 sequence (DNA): TGTGCTAGCAGCCCTACGGCTGGCACCGGGGAGCTGTTTTTT.

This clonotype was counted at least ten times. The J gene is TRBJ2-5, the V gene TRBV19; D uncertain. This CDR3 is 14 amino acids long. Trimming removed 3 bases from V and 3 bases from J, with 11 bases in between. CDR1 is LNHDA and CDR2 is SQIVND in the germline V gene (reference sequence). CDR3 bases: TGTGCCAGTAGTATCCAAGTGGCAGAAGAGACCCAGTACTTC. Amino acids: CASSIQVAEETQYF. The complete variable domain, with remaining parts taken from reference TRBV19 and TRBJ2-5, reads DGGITQSPKYLFRKEGQNVTLSCEQNLNHDAMYWYRQDPGQGLRLIYYSQIVNDFQKGDIAEGYSVSREKKESFPLTVTSAQKNPTAFYLCASSIQVAEETQYFGPGTRLLVL.

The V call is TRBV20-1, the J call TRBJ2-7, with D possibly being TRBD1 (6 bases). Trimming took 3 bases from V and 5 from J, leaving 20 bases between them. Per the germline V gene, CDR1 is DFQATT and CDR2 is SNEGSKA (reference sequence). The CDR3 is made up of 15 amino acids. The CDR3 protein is CSASPGASPPDEQYF. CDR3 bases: TGCAGTGCTAGCCCAGGGGCCTCCCCCCCGGACGAGCAGTACTTC.

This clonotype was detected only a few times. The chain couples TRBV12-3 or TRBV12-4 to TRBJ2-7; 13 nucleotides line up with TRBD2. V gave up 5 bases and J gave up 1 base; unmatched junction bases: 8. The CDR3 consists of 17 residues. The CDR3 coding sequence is TGTGCCAGCAGTGAGGGACTAGCGGGGATCCGTTCCTACGAGCAGTACTTC. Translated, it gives CASSEGLAGIRSYEQYF.

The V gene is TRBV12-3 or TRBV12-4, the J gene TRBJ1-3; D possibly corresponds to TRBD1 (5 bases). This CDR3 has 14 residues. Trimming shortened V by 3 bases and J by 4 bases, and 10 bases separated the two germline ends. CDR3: CASSLRGGGNTIYF. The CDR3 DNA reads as TGTGCCAGCAGTTTGAGGGGCGGCGGAAACACCATATATTTT.

CDR3 bases: TGTGCCAGCAGTTTCCGTGGCGGGGGGACTCTAACCTACGAGCAGTACTTC. Amino acids: CASSFRGGGTLTYEQYF. V is TRBV12-3 or TRBV12-4 and J is TRBJ2-7, with 8 bases fitting TRBD2. This CDR3 is built from 17 residues. Trimming removed 3 bases from V and 2 bases from J; junction bases left unmatched: 12.

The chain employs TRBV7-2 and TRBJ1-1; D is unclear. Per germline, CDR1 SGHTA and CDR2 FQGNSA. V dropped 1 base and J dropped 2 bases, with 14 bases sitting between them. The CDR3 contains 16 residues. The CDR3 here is CASSLGPRSTNTEAFF. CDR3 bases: TGTGCCAGCAGCTTAGGACCCCGCTCTACTAACACTGAAGCTTTCTTT. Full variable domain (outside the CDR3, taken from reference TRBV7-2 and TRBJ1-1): GAGVSQSPSNKVTEKGKDVELRCDPISGHTALYWYRQSLGQGLEFLIYFQGNSAPDKSGLPSDRFSAERTGGSVSTLTIQRTQQEDSAVYLCASSLGPRSTNTEAFFGQGTRLTVV.

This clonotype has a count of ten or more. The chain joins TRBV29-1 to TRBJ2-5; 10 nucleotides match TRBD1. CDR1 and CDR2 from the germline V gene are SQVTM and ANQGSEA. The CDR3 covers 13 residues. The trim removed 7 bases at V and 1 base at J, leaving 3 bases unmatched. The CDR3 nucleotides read TGCAGCGCTGGACAGGGGGTCCAAGAGACCCAGTACTTC. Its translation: CSAGQGVQETQYF.

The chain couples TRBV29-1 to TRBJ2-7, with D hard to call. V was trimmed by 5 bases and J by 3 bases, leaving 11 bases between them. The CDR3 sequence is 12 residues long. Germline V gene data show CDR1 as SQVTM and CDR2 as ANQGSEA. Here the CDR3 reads CSVLSTVYEQYF. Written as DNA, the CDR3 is TGCAGCGTTTTGTCCACAGTCTACGAGCAGTACTTC.